The clone carrying this T cell receptor beta chain appeared many times. Antigen: not known. Notes on the study in general: Tumor-infiltrating Treg TCR alpha and beta sequences overlapped most with tumor naive CD4+ T cells, then blood naive.

Constant-region reverse primers amplified full-length variable regions, followed by semi-nested Nested Universal Primer A PCR. TCRdb re-called the 5' RACE reads with MiXCR, one entry per CDR3 protein. This sample has tens of thousands of distinct CDR3 sequences, with approximately 27% found just once. Tregs were sorted as CD4+CD25+CD127-/low cells. Germline-derived CDR1 and CDR2 are MNHEY and SVGAGI. The CDR3 has 13 amino acids. The germline V and J ends were trimmed by 6 bases and 1 base, with 7 bases remaining between them. This receptor was identified in a female donor with breast cancer. This sequence joins TRBV6-5 and TRBJ1-3, with unresolved D. The sample was tumor-infiltrating Tregs sorted from the breast tumor. The CDR3 is CASRQGSGNTIYF. The CDR3, as DNA: TGTGCCAGCAGACAAGGGTCTGGAAACACCATATATTTT.